Listed here are 18 T cell receptor beta chains from one sample, sequenced in a study of blood T cell repertoires in COVID-19. Profiled with immunoSEQ multiplex PCR; TCRdb holds only in-frame clones, not every one. Of under 300,000 clones listed, 88% were seen once; the top ten hold approximately 0.8%. The source material was peripheral blood. Receptors originate from a woman in her 30s with acute or convalescent COVID-19.

The rearrangement links TRBV5-1 to TRBJ2-3; 9 bases fit TRBD1. Trimming took 2 bases from V and 3 from J; bases not matched to a gene: 4. This CDR3 has 15 amino acids. Germline V gene data show CDR1 as SGHRS and CDR2 as YFSETQ. CDR3 sequence: CASSLGQGRTDTQYF. Written as DNA, the CDR3 is TGCGCCAGCAGCTTAGGACAGGGGAGAACAGATACGCAGTATTTT.

The V gene is TRBV2, the J gene TRBJ2-1, with 11 bases fitting TRBD2. The CDR3 is 17 amino acids. Germline V gene data show CDR1 as SNHLY and CDR2 as FYNNEI. Trimming took 6 bases from V and 2 from J; bases not matched to a gene: 9. The CDR3 DNA is TGTGCCAGCAGCACCATTGGGGGACTAGCGGCCTACAATGAGCAGTTCTTC. Translation gives CASSTIGGLAAYNEQFF.

This rearrangement joins TRBV30 to TRBJ2-1; TRBD2 matches at 10 bases. J lost 3 bases, V lost 3 bases, and 5 bases had no gene match. The length of the CDR3 is 15 residues. In germline, CDR1 is GTSNPN, CDR2 SVGIG (reference sequence). The CDR3 DNA sequence: TGTGCCTGGAGACCTAGCGGGAGCAGCTACAATGAGCAGTTCTTC. The encoded protein is CAWRPSGSSYNEQFF.

The chain recombines TRBV5-8 with TRBJ2-1, with TRBD2 matching over 7 bases. The V gene's germline CDR1 is SGHTS and CDR2 YDEGEE. V was pared by 0 bases and J by 3 bases, with 6 bases of the junction left unmatched. This CDR3 has 16 amino acids. The CDR3 region is CASSLASGGSYNEQFF. The CDR3 DNA follows: TGTGCCAGCAGCTTGGCCAGTGGCGGGAGCTACAATGAGCAGTTCTTC. Variable domain in full (rest from reference TRBV5-8 and TRBJ2-1): EAGVTQSPTHLIKTRGQQATLRCSPISGHTSVYWYQQALGLGLQFLLWYDEGEERNRGNFPPRFSGRQFPNYSSELNVNALELEDSALYLCASSLASGGSYNEQFFGPGTRLTVL.

This chain joins TRBV9 and TRBJ2-5; D is perhaps TRBD2 (5 bases). Between the trimmed V and J ends, which lost 2 bases and 4 bases, there was a span of 21 bases. The CDR3 loop spans 17 amino acids. Germline values: CDR1 SGDLS, CDR2 YYNGEE. The CDR3 loop reads CASSVDGIGSLGETQYF. CDR3 sequence (DNA): TGTGCCAGCAGCGTTGACGGGATCGGTAGTTTAGGAGAGACCCAGTACTTC.

The chain recombines TRBV10-3 with TRBJ2-4; the match to TRBD2 covers 9 bases. CDR3 length: 15 amino acids. Germline CDR1 ENHRY, CDR2 SYGVKD. V lost 0 bases to trimming and J lost 6 bases; unmatched junction nucleotides: 3. CDR3 nucleotide sequence: TGTGCCATCAGTGAGTCTTTTAGCGGGAGAAACATTCAGTACTTC. Translated, it gives CAISESFSGRNIQYF.

The chain uses TRBV4-3 and TRBJ1-2, with D tentatively TRBD1 (6 bases). The CDR3 has 15 residues. Deletions cut 0 bases from V and 3 bases from J, with 11 bases between. Germline lookup yields CDR1 LGHNA and CDR2 YSLEER. DNA for the CDR3: TGCGCCAGCAGCCAAGATCGGGGGGCCGACTATGGCTACACCTTC. This codes for CASSQDRGADYGYTF.

The J gene is TRBJ2-7, the V gene TRBV7-9, with 8 bases identical to TRBD1. Trimming removed 3 bases from V and 0 bases from J; junction bases left unmatched: 4. The CDR3 has 15 amino acids. Germline V CDR1 and CDR2: SEHNR, FQNEAQ (reference sequence). The CDR3 DNA reads TGTGCCAGCAGCTTCTGGACAGGGAACTCCTACGAGCAGTACTTC. It encodes CASSFWTGNSYEQYF. The complete variable domain, with remaining parts taken from reference TRBV7-9 and TRBJ2-7, reads DTGVSQNPRHKITKRGQNVTFRCDPISEHNRLYWYRQTLGQGPEFLTYFQNEAQLEKSRLLSDRFSAERPKGSFSTLEIQRTEQGDSAMYLCASSFWTGNSYEQYFGPGTRLTVT.

The chain combines TRBV7-9 with TRBJ2-3; 7 bases match TRBD1. With V trimmed by 5 bases and J by 5 bases, 4 bases remained unmatched. The CDR3 totals 13 residues. Looked up from germline, CDR1 is SEHNR and CDR2 is FQNEAQ (reference sequence). Here the CDR3 DNA reads TGTGCCAGCAGCAGACCAGGGGGAGATACGCAGTATTTT. It codes for CASSRPGGDTQYF. The full variable domain, rest sourced from reference TRBV7-9 and TRBJ2-3, is DTGVSQNPRHKITKRGQNVTFRCDPISEHNRLYWYRQTLGQGPEFLTYFQNEAQLEKSRLLSDRFSAERPKGSFSTLEIQRTEQGDSAMYLCASSRPGGDTQYFGPGTRLTVL.

This clone showed up just a few times. The chain combines TRBV28 with TRBJ2-7, with a possible D match to TRBD1 (6 bases). The CDR3 is 14 amino acids. From germline, CDR1 is MDHEN and CDR2 SYDVKM. Trimming left V 2 bases short and J 6 bases short, with 14 bases between. CDR3 in amino acids: CASSLGAKDSEQYF. CDR3 in DNA: TGTGCCAGCAGTTTAGGGGCCAAGGACAGCGAGCAGTACTTC.

V gene TRBV2 combines with J gene TRBJ2-4, with 9 nucleotides matching TRBD1. The length of the CDR3 is 14 residues. With 7 bases clipped from V and 8 bases from J, the junction kept 9 bases outside the gene matches. Germline V gene sequence: CDR1 SNHLY, CDR2 FYNNEI. The CDR3 protein is CASTGSGQGDIQYF. The CDR3 DNA reads as TGTGCCAGCACCGGGTCGGGACAGGGTGACATTCAGTACTTC.

This chain's CDR3 is CASTRRGVRRGETQYF. The CDR3 nucleotides read TGTGCCAGCACCCGCAGGGGGGTTCGGAGAGGAGAGACCCAGTACTTC. The chain combines TRBV7-9 with TRBJ2-5; D may be TRBD1 (7 bases). The V end was cut by 7 bases, the J end by 4 bases, with 22 bases between. This CDR3 has 16 residues. Germline V gives CDR1 SEHNR, CDR2 FQNEAQ (reference sequence).

This chain uses TRBV14 with TRBJ2-7; 10 nucleotides line up with TRBD2. V dropped 7 bases and J dropped 2; count of bases not matched to a gene: 8. Germline V gene lookup returns CDR1 SGHDN and CDR2 FVKESK. The CDR3 totals 15 residues. CDR3 loop: CASKASGRPPYEQYF. In DNA, the CDR3 is TGTGCCAGCAAAGCTAGCGGGAGACCACCCTACGAGCAGTACTTC. The full variable domain, rest sourced from reference TRBV14 and TRBJ2-7, is EAGVTQFPSHSVIEKGQTVTLRCDPISGHDNLYWYRRVMGKEIKFLLHFVKESKQDESGMPNNRFLAERTGGTYSTLKVQPAELEDSGVYFCASKASGRPPYEQYFGPGTRLTVT.

This clone is a singleton in its sample. CDR3 in amino acids: CASSLDQGLTEAFF. In nucleotides, the CDR3 is TGTGCCAGCAGCTTAGATCAGGGGCTCACTGAAGCTTTCTTT. The chain recombines TRBV13 with TRBJ1-1; D might be TRBD1 (6 bases). The V end lost 1 base, the J end lost 4 bases, and 10 bases lay between the germline ends. Germline CDR1 reads PRHDT; CDR2 reads FYEKMQ (reference sequence). The CDR3 loop spans 14 amino acids. Combining the CDR3 with reference TRBV13 and TRBJ1-1 gives the whole variable domain AAGVIQSPRHLIKEKRETATLKCYPIPRHDTVYWYQQGPGQDPQFLISFYEKMQSDKGSIPDRFSAQQFSDYHSELNMSSLELGDSALYFCASSLDQGLTEAFFGQGTRLTVV.

This rearrangement joins TRBV7-8 to TRBJ2-7; D may be TRBD2 (6 bases). Germline loops: CDR1 SGHVS, CDR2 FQNEAQ. The CDR3 totals 13 residues. V gave up 2 bases and J gave up 6 bases, with 11 bases separating them. The CDR3 is CASSLKVGGEQYF. The CDR3 coding sequence is TGTGCCAGCAGCTTAAAGGTCGGGGGCGAGCAGTACTTC. The variable domain in full, with the rest retrieved from reference TRBV7-8 and TRBJ2-7, is GAGVSQSPRYKVAKRGQDVALRCDPISGHVSLFWYQQALGQGPEFLTYFQNEAQLDKSGLPSDRFFAERPEGSVSTLKIQRTQQEDSAVYLCASSLKVGGEQYFGPGTRLTVT.

The rearrangement uses TRBV7-3 and TRBJ2-7; TRBD2 aligns across 11 bases. Trimming took 0 bases from V and 6 from J; bases not matched to a gene: 4. The CDR3 extends over 15 amino acids. CDR1 is SGHTA, CDR2 FQGTGA, per germline. The CDR3 here is CASSLTASGRTEQYF. The DNA of the CDR3 is TGTGCCAGCAGCTTAACGGCTAGCGGGAGGACCGAGCAGTACTTC.

The genes are TRBV9 and TRBJ2-1, with a possible D match to TRBD2 (6 bases). The CDR3 runs 15 residues. Trimming cost V 4 bases and J 3 bases, with 14 bases left between them. CDR1 SGDLS and CDR2 YYNGEE come from the germline V gene. CDR3 coding DNA: TGTGCCAGCAGCCGGGTGGCGGGGAGCTACAATGAGCAGTTCTTC. Encoded protein: CASSRVAGSYNEQFF.

The chain couples TRBV2 to TRBJ1-5; the D gene is possibly TRBD1 (5 bases). There are 16 residues in the CDR3. V shed 6 bases and J shed 6 bases, with 21 bases lying between them. Per germline, CDR1 SNHLY and CDR2 FYNNEI. This CDR3 reads CASRGVGQRAIQPQHF. In DNA, the CDR3 is TGTGCCAGCAGAGGGGTAGGGCAGAGAGCTATTCAGCCCCAGCATTTT. The whole variable domain, filled in from reference TRBV2 and TRBJ1-5, reads EPEVTQTPSHQVTQMGQEVILRCVPISNHLYFYWYRQILGQKVEFLVSFYNNEISEKSEIFDDQFSVERPDGSNFTLKIRSTKLEDSAMYFCASRGVGQRAIQPQHFGDGTRLSIL.